Sequencing of this T cell receptor beta chain was carried out in a study of cytomegalovirus exposure and HLA in healthy donors. The CDR3 is 14 residues long. Germline CDR1 and CDR2: GTSNPN and SVGIG (reference sequence). Trimming took 1 base from V and 10 from J; bases not matched to a gene: 5. Notes on this clone: Antigen specificity is unknown.

PCR employed 60 Vbeta and 13 Jbeta primers. Generated by immunoSEQ multiplex PCR, the TCRdb table keeps only in-frame clones and is missing some. The sample lists some 120,000 clones, about 80% occurring once. Findings of the study overall: The authors later found most CMV-associated TCR beta chains appeared HLA-restricted. For TCR beta chains, V- and J-gene trimming was later linked to a missense DCLRE1C variant.

This TCR derives from a woman aged 45-65 years in good health and CMV-seropositive. The chain employs TRBV30 and TRBJ1-6; 9 nucleotides line up with TRBD1. The sample consisted of PBMCs. The CDR3 DNA reads TGTGCCTGGAGTGCCGCAACAGGGGGCTCACCCCTCCACTTT. Translating gives CAWSAATGGSPLHF. Supplemented by reference TRBV30 and TRBJ1-6, the full variable domain reads SQTIHQWPATLVQPVGSPLSLECTVEGTSNPNLYWYRQAAGRGLQLLFYSVGIGQISSEVPQNLSASRPQDRQFILSSKKLLLSDSGFYLCAWSAATGGSPLHFGNGTRLTVT.